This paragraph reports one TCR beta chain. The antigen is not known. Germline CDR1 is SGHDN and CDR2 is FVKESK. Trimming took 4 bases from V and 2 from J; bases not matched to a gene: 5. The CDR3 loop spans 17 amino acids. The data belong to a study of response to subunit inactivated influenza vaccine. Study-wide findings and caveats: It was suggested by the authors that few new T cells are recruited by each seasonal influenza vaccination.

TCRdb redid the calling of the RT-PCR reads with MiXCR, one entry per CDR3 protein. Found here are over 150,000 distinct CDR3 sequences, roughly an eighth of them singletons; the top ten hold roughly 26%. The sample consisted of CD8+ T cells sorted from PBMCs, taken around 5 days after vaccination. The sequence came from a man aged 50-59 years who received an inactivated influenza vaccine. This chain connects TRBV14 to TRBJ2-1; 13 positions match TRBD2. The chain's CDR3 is CASSPWGLAGPYNEQFF. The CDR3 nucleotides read TGTGCCAGCAGCCCTTGGGGACTAGCGGGACCCTACAATGAGCAGTTCTTC.